Following are 2 T cell receptor beta chains from one sample sequenced in a study of T cells expressing NK-cell markers. TCRdb reprocessed the 5' RACE reads, keeping one entry per CDR3 protein, no DNA. The sample includes 140,000 or so distinct CDR3 sequences. The sample taken for sequencing was blood T cells: a sorted CD56 or NKG2C T cell subset, CD4+ or CD8+ T cells, or bulk PBMC T cells (not recorded which). The receptors here all came from a man between 18 and 35 years old in good health.

The rearrangement joins TRBV19 to TRBJ2-1. Germline V gene lookup returns CDR1 LNHDA and CDR2 SQIVND (reference sequence). The CDR3 has 15 amino acids. CDR3 amino acids: CASSTLTEPSNEQFF.

The V call is TRBV7-2, the J call TRBJ1-1; TCRdb's D call, TRBD1, is unchecked because there is no DNA. There are 12 residues in the CDR3. CDR1 and CDR2 (germline): SGHTA, FQGNSA. CDR3 region: CASSLVSGGAFF.